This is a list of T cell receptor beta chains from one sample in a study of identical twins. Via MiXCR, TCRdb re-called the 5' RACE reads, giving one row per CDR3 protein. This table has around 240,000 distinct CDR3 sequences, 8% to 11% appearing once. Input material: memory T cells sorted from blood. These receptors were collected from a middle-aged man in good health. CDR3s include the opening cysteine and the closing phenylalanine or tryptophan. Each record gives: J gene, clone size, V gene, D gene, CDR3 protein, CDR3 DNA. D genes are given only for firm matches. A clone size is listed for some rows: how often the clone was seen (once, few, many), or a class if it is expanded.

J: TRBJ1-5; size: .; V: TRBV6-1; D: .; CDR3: CASSLNRVGQPEHF; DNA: TGTGCCAGCAGTCTTAACAGGGTGGGGCAGCCCGAGCATTTT
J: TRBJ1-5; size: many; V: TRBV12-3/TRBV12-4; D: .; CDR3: CASTQRENQPQHF; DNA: TGTGCCAGCACCCAGAGGGAGAATCAGCCCCAGCATTTT
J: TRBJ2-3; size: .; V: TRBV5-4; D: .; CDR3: CASSLAQASGTDTQYF; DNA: TGTGCCAGCAGCTTGGCCCAGGCTAGCGGCACAGATACGCAGTATTTT
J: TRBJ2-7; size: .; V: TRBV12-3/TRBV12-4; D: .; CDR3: CASSRGGLEREQYF; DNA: TGTGCCAGCAGTAGGGGGGGGTTGGAACGCGAGCAGTACTTC
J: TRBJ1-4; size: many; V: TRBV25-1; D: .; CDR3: CASSLPATNEKLFF; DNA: TGTGCCAGCAGCTTACCTGCAACTAATGAAAAACTGTTTTTT
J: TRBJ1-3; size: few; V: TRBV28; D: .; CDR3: CASSFRGLSGNTIYF; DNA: TGTGCCAGCAGTTTTAGAGGGCTCTCTGGAAACACCATATATTTT
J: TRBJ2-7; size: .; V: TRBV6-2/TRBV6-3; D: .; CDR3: CASSYLGRIPYEQYF; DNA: TGTGCCAGCAGTTACTTGGGGCGCATCCCGTACGAGCAGTACTTC
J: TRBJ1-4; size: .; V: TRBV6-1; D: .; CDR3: CASSPRQVEKLFF; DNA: TGTGCCAGCAGTCCCCGACAGGTGGAAAAACTGTTTTTT
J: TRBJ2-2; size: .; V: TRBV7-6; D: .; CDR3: CASSPTSSGELFF; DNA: TGTGCCAGCAGCCCGACGTCGAGCGGGGAGCTGTTTTTT
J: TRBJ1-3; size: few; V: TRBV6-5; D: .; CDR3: CASSYKQAGNTIYF; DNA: TGTGCCAGCAGTTATAAACAGGCTGGAAACACCATATATTTT
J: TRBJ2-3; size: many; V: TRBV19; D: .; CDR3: CASSRGPTPDTQYF; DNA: TGTGCCAGTAGTCGGGGCCCCACCCCAGATACGCAGTATTTT
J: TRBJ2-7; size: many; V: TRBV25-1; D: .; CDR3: CARTPRFRWFDEQYF; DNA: TGTGCCAGAACCCCTAGGTTCCGCTGGTTTGACGAGCAGTACTTC
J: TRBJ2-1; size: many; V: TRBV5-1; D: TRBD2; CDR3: CASSLNGRDNEQFF; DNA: TGCGCCAGCAGCTTGAACGGGAGGGACAATGAGCAGTTCTTC
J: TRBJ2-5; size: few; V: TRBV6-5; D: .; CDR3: CASSYGLKYQETQYF; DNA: TGTGCCAGCAGTTACGGTTTGAAGTACCAAGAGACCCAGTACTTC
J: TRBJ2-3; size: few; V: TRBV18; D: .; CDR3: CASSKAVGGTTDTQYF; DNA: TGTGCCAGCTCAAAGGCCGTTGGGGGGACCACAGATACGCAGTATTTT
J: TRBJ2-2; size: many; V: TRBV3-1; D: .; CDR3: CASSQQPHSAGELFF; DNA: TGTGCCAGCAGCCAGCAACCCCATAGTGCCGGGGAGCTGTTTTTT
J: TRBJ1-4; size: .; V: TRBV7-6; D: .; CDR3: CASSRTGRSTNEKLFF; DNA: TGTGCCAGCAGCCGAACCGGACGGTCAACTAATGAAAAACTGTTTTTT
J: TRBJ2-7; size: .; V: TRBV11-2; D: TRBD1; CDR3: CATKGQGSYEQYF; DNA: TGTGCCACCAAGGGACAGGGCTCCTACGAGCAGTACTTC
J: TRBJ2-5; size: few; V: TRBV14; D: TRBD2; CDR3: CASSHSRPPLAGGLQETQYF; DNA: TGTGCCAGCAGCCATAGTCGACCCCCTCTAGCGGGGGGACTCCAAGAGACCCAGTACTTC
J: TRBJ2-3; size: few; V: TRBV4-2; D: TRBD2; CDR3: CASSQNSGGRFTDTQYF; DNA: TGTGCCAGCAGCCAGAATAGCGGGGGCCGATTCACAGATACGCAGTATTTT